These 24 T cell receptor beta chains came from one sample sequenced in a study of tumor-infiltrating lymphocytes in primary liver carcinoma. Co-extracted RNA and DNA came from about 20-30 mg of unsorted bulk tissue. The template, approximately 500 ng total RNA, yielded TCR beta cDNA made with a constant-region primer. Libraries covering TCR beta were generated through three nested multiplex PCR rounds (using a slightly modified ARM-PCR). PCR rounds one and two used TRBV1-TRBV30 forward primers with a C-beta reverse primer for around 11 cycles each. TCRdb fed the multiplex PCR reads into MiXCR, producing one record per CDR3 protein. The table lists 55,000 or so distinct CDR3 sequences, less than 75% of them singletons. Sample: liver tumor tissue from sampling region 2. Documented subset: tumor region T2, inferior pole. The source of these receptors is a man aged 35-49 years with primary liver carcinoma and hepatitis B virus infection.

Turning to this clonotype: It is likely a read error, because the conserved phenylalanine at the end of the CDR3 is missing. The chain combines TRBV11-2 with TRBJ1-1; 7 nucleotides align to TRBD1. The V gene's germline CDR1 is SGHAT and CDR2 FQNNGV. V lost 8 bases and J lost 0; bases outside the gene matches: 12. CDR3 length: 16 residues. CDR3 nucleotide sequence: TGTGCCAGCTGCCCATCCAGGGGGTTGATGAACACTGAAGCTTTCTCT. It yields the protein CASCPSRGLMNTEAFS.

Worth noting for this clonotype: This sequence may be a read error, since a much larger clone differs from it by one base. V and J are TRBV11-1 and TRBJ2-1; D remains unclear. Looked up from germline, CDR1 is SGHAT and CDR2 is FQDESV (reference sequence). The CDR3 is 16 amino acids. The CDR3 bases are TGTGCCAACAGCCCCCGGGTGGCGGACTCCTACAATGAGCAGTTCTTC. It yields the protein CANSPRVADSYNEQFF.

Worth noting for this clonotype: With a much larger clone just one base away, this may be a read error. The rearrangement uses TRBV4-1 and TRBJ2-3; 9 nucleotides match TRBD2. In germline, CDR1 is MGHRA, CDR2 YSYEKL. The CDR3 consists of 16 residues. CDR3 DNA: TGCGCCAGCAGACAAGATCCGGGTAGCGGGAGTAATACGCAGTATTTT. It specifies CASRQDPGSGSNTQYF.

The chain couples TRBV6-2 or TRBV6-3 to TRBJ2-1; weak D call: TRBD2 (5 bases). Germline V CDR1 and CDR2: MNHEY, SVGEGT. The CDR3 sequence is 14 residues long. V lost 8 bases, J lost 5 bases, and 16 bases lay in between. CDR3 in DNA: TGTGCCAGCGGTAGACCAGCGGCAAACAATGAGCAGTTCTTC. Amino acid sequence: CASGRPAANNEQFF.

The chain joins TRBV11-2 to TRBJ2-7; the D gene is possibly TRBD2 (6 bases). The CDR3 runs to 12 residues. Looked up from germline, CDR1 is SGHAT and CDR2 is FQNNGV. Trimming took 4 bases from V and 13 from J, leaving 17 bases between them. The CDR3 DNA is TGTGCCAGCAGCTCCCAATGGGGGGAGTACTACTTC. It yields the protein CASSSQWGEYYF.

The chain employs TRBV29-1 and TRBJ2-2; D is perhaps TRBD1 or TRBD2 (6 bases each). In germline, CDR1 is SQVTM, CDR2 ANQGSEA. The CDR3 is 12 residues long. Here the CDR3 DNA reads TGCACTGTCGGAGGGGGGATCGGGGAGCTGTTTTTT. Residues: CTVGGGIGELFF.

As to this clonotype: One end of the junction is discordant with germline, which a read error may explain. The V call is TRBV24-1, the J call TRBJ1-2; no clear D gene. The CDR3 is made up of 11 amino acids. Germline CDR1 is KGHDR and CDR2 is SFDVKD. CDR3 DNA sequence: TGTGCCACCAATGATGGGTATGGCTACACCTTC. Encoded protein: CATNDGYGYTF.

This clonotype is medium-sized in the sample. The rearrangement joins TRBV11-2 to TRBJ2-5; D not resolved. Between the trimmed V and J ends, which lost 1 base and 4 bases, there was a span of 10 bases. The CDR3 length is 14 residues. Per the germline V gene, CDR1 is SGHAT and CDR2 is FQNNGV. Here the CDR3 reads CASSLGRSRETQYF. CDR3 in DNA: TGTGCCAGCAGCTTAGGGCGGTCTAGAGAGACCCAGTACTTC.

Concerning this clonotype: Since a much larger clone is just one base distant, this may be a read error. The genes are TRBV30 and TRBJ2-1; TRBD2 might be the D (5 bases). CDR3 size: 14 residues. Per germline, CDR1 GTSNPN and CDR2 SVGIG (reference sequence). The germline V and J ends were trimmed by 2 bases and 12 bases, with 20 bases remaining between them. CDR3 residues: CAWSSWNARDVQFF. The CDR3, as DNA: TGTGCCTGGAGTAGTTGGAATGCGAGGGATGTGCAGTTCTTC.

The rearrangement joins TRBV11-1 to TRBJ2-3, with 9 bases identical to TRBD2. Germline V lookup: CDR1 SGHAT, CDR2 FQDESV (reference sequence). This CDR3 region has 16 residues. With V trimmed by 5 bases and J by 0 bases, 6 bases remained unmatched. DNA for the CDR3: TGTGCCAGCAGCGAGGGACTAGCAGTTAGCACAGATACGCAGTATTTT. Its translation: CASSEGLAVSTDTQYF. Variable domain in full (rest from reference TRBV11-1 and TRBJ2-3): EAEVAQSPRYKITEKSQAVAFWCDPISGHATLYWYRQILGQGPELLVQFQDESVVDDSQLPKDRFSAERLKGVDSTLKIQPAELGDSAMYLCASSEGLAVSTDTQYFGPGTRLTVL.

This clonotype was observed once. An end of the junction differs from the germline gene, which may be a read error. As DNA, the CDR3 is TGTGTCAGCGGGCCCGGGGAGTTGTTTTTT. Translation: CVSGPGELFF. This rearrangement joins TRBV6-2 or TRBV6-3 to TRBJ2-2; D perhaps matches TRBD2 (6 bases). There are 10 residues in the CDR3. Germline CDR1 and CDR2: MNHEY and SVGEGT.

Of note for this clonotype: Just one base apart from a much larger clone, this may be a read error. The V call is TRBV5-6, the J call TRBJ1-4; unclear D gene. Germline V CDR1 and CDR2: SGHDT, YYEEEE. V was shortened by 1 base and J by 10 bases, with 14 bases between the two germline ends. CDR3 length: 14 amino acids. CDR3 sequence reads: CASSLLLWEGKLFF. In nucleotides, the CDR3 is TGTGCCAGCAGCTTGCTGCTATGGGAAGGAAAACTGTTTTTT.

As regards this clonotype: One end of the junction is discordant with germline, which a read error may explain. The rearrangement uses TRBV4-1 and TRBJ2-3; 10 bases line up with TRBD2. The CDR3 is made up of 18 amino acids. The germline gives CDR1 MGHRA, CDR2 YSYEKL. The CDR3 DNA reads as TGCGCCAGCAGCCACACCATTGCCCTAGCGGGAGCCACCGATATGCAGTATTTT. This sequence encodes CASSHTIALAGATDMQYF.

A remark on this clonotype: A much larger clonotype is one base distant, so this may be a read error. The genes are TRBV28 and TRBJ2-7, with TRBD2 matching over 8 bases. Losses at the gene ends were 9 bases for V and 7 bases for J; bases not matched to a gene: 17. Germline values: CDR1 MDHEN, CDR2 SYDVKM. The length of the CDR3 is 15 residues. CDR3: CARIPVDGRAEEQYF. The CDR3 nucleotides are TGTGCCAGAATACCAGTAGACGGGAGGGCTGAAGAGCAGTACTTC.

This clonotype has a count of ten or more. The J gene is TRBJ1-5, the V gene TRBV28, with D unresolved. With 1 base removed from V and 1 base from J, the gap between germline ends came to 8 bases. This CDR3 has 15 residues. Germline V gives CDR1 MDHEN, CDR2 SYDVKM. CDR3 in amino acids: CASSLSWVSNQPQHF. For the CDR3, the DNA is TGTGCCAGCAGTTTATCTTGGGTGAGCAATCAGCCCCAGCATTTT. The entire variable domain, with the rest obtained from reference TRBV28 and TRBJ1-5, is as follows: DVKVTQSSRYLVKRTGEKVFLECVQDMDHENMFWYRQDPGLGLRLIYFSYDVKMKEKGDIPEGYSVSREKKERFSLILESASTNQTSMYLCASSLSWVSNQPQHFGDGTRLSIL.

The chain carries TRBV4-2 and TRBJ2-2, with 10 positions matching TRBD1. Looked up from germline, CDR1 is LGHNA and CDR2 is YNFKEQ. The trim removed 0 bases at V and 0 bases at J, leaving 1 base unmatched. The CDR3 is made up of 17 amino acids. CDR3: CASSQDGQGANTGELFF. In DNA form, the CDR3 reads TGTGCCAGCAGCCAAGATGGACAGGGGGCGAACACCGGGGAGCTGTTTTTT.

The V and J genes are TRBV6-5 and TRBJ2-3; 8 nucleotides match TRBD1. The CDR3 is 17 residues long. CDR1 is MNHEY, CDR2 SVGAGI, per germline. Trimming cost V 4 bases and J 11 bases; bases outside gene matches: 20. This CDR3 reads CASSSLPLSEGTGMQYF. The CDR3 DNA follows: TGTGCCAGCAGTTCACTCCCCCTAAGCGAGGGGACAGGTATGCAGTATTTT.

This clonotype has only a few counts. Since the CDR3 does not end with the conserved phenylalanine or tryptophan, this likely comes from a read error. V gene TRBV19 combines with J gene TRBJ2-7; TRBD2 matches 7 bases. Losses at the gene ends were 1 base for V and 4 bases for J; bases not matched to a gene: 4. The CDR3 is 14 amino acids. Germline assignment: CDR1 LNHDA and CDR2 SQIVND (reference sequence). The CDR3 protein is CASSIVGGSYEQYL. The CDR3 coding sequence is TGTGCCAGTAGTATAGTTGGCGGGAGTTACGAGCAGTACTTG.

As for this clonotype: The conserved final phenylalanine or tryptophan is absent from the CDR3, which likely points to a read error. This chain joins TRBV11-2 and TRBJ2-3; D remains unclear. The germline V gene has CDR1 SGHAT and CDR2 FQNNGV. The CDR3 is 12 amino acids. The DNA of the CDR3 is TGTGCTAGCAGTTTGGGAACAGATACGCAGTATTTA. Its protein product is CASSLGTDTQYL.

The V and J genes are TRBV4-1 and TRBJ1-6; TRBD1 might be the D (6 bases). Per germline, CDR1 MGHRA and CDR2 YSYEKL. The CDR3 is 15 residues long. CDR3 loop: CGCSQGGGHNSPLHF. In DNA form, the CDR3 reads TGCGGCTGCAGCCAAGGAGGGGGTCATAATTCACCCCTCCACTTT.

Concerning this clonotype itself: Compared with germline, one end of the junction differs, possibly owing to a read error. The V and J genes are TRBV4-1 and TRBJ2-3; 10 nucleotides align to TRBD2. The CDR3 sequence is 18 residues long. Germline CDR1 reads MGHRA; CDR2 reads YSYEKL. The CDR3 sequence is CARSQTIALAGVTDTHYF. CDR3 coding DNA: TGCGCCAGAAGCCAGACCATTGCCCTAGCGGGAGTCACCGATACACACTATTTT.

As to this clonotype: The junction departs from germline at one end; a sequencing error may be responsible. CDR3 residues: CASNQGFSHKAFF. In DNA, the CDR3 is TGTGCCAGCAACCAAGGGTTTTCCCATAAAGCTTTCTTT. This chain links TRBV14 with TRBJ1-1; no clear D gene. The V gene's germline CDR1 is SGHDN and CDR2 FVKESK. The CDR3 contains 13 residues.

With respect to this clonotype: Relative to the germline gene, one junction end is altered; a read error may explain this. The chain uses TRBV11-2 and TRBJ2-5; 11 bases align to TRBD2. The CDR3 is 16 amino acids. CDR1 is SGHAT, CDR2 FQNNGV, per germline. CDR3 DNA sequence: TGTGCCAGCTGCCAAACTCCTAGCGGGGGGAAAGAAACCCAGTATTTC. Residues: CASCQTPSGGKETQYF. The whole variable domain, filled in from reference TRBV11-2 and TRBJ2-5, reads EAGVAQSPRYKIIEKRQSVAFWCNPISGHATLYWYQQILGQGPKLLIQFQNNGVVDDSQLPKDRFSAERLKGVDSTLKIQPAKLEDSAVYLCASCQTPSGGKETQYFGPGTRLLVL.

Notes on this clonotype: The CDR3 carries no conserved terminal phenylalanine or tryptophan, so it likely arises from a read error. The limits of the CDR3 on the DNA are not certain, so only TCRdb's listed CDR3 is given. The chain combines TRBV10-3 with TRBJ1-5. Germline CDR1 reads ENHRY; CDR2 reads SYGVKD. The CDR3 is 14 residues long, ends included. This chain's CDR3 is CAISEYEGDQSQHL.